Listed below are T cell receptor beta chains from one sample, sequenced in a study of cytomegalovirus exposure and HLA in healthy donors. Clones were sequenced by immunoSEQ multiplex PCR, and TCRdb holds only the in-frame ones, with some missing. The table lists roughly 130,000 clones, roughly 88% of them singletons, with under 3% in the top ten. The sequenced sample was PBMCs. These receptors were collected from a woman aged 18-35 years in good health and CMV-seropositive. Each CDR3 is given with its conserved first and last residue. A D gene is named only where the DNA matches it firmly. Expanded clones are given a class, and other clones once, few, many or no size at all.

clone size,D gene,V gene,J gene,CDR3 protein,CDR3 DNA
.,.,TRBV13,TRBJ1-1,CASSPGGNTEAFF,TGTGCCAGCAGCCCCGGAGGGAACACTGAAGCTTTCTTT
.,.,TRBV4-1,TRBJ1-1,CASSQIWTAEAFF,TGCGCCAGCAGCCAAATTTGGACAGCTGAAGCTTTCTTT
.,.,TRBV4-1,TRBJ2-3,CASTQVQGLADTQYF,TGCGCCAGCACCCAAGTGCAGGGCTTGGCAGATACGCAGTATTTT
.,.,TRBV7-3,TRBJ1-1,CASSLELNTEAFF,TGTGCCAGCAGCTTAGAGCTGAACACTGAAGCTTTCTTT
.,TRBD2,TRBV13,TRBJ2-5,CASSLGVRGGSGLKTQYF,TGTGCCAGCAGCTTAGGCGTCCGGGGGGGATCCGGATTAAAGACCCAGTACTTC
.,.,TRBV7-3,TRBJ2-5,CASSRGGGPQETQYF,TGTGCCAGCAGCCGAGGGGGGGGGCCCCAAGAGACCCAGTACTTC
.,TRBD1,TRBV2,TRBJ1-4,CASRGQGGWTNEKLFF,TGTGCCAGCAGGGGACAGGGGGGTTGGACTAATGAAAAACTGTTTTTT
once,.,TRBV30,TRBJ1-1,CAWGTFSNTEAFF,TGTGCCTGGGGGACATTCTCTAACACTGAAGCTTTCTTT
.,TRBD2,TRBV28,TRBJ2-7,CASSSSGGTYEQYF,TGTGCCAGCAGCTCTAGCGGGGGAACCTACGAGCAGTACTTC
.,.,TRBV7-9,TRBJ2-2,CASSLYIQSTGELFF,TGTGCCAGCAGCTTATACATCCAATCCACCGGGGAGCTGTTTTTT
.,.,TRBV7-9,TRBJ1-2,CASSLAVQGGGGYTF,TGTGCCAGCAGCTTAGCGGTCCAGGGAGGAGGCGGCTACACCTTC
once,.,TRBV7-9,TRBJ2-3,CASSPPFRAGLDTQYF,TGTGCCAGCAGTCCGCCGTTTCGAGCGGGTCTGGATACGCAGTATTTT
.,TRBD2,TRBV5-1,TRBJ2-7,CASSLSLAGGSYEQYF,TGCGCCAGCAGCTTGTCTCTAGCGGGGGGATCCTACGAGCAGTACTTC
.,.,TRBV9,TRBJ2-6,CASSVDSTGYSGANVLTF,TGTGCCAGCAGCGTTGACTCGACAGGATACTCTGGGGCCAACGTCCTGACTTTC
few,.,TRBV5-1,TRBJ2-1,CASSLREYNEQFF,TGCGCCAGCAGCTTGCGGGAGTACAATGAGCAGTTCTTC
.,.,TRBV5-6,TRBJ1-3,CASSDTGSTGNTIYF,TGTGCCAGCAGCGACACAGGGAGTACTGGAAACACCATATATTTT
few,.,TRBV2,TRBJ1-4,CASSEVEEVF,TGTGCCAGCAGTGAGGTGGAAGAGGTTTTT
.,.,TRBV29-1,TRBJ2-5,CSVEGYQIPETQYF,TGCAGCGTTGAAGGGTATCAGATACCTGAGACCCAGTACTTC
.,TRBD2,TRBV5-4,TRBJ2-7,CASSLSSGGNEQYF,TGTGCCAGCAGCTTGTCTAGCGGGGGTAACGAGCAGTACTTC
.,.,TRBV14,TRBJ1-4,CASSGSGYEKLFF,TGTGCCAGCAGCGGCTCCGGGTATGAAAAACTGTTTTTT
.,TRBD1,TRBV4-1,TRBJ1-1,CASSQTGGNGEAFF,TGCGCCAGCAGCCAAACAGGGGGCAATGGTGAAGCTTTCTTT
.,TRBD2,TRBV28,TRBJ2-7,CASSSARLAGGREQYF,TGTGCCAGCAGTTCTGCCCGGCTAGCGGGGGGGCGCGAGCAGTACTTC
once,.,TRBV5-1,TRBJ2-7,CASSLVSGAEQYF,TGCGCCAGCAGCTTGGTTAGCGGTGCCGAGCAGTACTTC
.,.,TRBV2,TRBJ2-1,CASRGPSFPYNEQFF,TGTGCCAGCAGGGGTCCTAGCTTTCCCTACAATGAGCAGTTCTTC
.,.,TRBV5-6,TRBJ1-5,CASSSSARDNQPQHF,TGTGCCAGCAGCTCCTCGGCACGGGACAATCAGCCCCAGCATTTT
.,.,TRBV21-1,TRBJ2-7,CASSPRTSGGPPIYEQYF,TGTGCCAGCAGCCCCCGGACTAGCGGGGGGCCCCCCATCTACGAGCAGTACTTC
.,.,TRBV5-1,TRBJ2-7,CASSLQGLSYEQYF,TGCGCCAGCAGCTTACAGGGTCTCTCCTACGAGCAGTACTTC
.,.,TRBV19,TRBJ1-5,CASSISDIQPQHF,TGTGCCAGTAGTATATCCGACATTCAGCCCCAGCATTTT
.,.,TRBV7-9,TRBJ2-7,CASSLTSEQYF,TGTGCCAGCAGCTTAACTAGCGAGCAGTACTTC
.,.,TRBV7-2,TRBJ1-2,CASSPRGYGYTF,TGTGCCAGCAGCCCAAGGGGGTATGGCTACACCTTC
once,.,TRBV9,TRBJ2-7,CASSPRNRDDEQYF,TGTGCCAGCAGCCCACGAAACAGGGATGACGAGCAGTACTTC
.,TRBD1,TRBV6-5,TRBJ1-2,CASRSDRGYTF,TGTGCCAGCAGATCGGACAGGGGCTACACCTTC
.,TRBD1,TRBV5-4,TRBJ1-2,CASSGPGQGAGGYTF,TGTGCCAGCAGCGGACCGGGACAGGGGGCGGGAGGCTACACCTTC
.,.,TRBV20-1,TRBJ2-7,CSAQISYEQYF,TGCAGTGCCCAAATCTCCTACGAGCAGTACTTC